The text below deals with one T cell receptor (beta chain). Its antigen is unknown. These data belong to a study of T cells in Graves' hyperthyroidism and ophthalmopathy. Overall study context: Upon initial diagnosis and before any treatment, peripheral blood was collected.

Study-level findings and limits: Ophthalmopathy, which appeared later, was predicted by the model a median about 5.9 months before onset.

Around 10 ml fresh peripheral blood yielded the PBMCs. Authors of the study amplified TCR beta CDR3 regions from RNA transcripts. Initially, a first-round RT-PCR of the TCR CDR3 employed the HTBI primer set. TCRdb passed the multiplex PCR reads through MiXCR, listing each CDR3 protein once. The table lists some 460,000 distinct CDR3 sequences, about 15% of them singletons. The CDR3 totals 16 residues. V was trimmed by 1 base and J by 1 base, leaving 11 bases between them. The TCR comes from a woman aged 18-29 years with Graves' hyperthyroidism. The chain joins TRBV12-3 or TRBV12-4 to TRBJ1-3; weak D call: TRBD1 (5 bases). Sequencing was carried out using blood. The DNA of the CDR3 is TGTGCCAGCAGTTTAGAAGGGGTCGGATCTGGAAACACCATATATTTT. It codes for CASSLEGVGSGNTIYF.